This note documents a single T cell receptor (beta chain) sequence. cDNA came from around 0.54 to 1 ug RNA primed by random hexamers. Amplification of TCR beta CDR3 across 54 Vbeta and 13 Jbeta was performed with immunoSEQ multiplex PCR. MiXCR was run by TCRdb on the immunoSEQ multiplex PCR reads, yielding one entry per CDR3 protein. The repertoire holds around 140,000 distinct CDR3 sequences, over 80% seen once, with roughly 0.5% in the top ten. This record belongs to a study of CD8 T cells in Susac syndrome. The authors sequenced TCR beta from blood CD8+ and CD4+ T cells. CD8+ and CD4+ T cells were negatively isolated; TEMRA cells were FACS-enriched. Sample: CD8+ T cells from PBMCs. The sequence derives from a human donor with multiple sclerosis.

CDR3 sequence: CAWRVSTGGILGYTF. CDR3 sequence (DNA): TGTGCCTGGAGGGTGTCGACAGGGGGGATTTTAGGCTACACCTTC. The chain joins TRBV30 to TRBJ1-2; 9 positions agree with TRBD1. The CDR3 length is 15 residues. Germline V gene lookup returns CDR1 GTSNPN and CDR2 SVGIG (reference sequence). Trimming removed 3 bases from V and 8 bases from J; junction bases left unmatched: 13. Variable domain in full (rest from reference TRBV30 and TRBJ1-2): SQTIHQWPATLVQPVGSPLSLECTVEGTSNPNLYWYRQAAGRGLQLLFYSVGIGQISSEVPQNLSASRPQDRQFILSSKKLLLSDSGFYLCAWRVSTGGILGYTFGSGTRLTVV.